This T cell receptor (beta chain) comes out of a study of response to subunit inactivated influenza vaccine. TCRdb used MiXCR to reprocess the RT-PCR reads, holding one entry per CDR3 protein. The profile shows roughly 540,000 distinct CDR3 sequences, around 21% of them singletons. Remarks on this clonotype: The antigen remains unidentified.

Whole-study results and caveats: Few new T cells, the authors suggested, are recruited by each seasonal influenza vaccination.

This CDR3 spans 15 amino acids. Trimming removed 5 bases from V and 2 bases from J, with 12 bases in between. Per the germline V gene, CDR1 is SGHTA and CDR2 is FQGNSA. The same data also went into a second study, on T cells expressing NK-cell markers. That report notes: For TCR beta, cDNA was produced by 5'RACE template switching with UMIs. The TCR beta repertoires were obtained from sorted CD3+CD56+NKG2C+, CD3+CD56+NKG2C- and CD3+CD56-NKG2C+ T cells. Seven HCMV-seropositive donors and one seronegative donor made up the eight sequenced donors. As a fraction of CD8+ T cells, dominant NKG2C+ clonotypes reached about 1.0-7.5% in roughly 6 donors.

The sequencing here drew on CD4+ T cells sorted from PBMCs, taken approximately 13 days after vaccination. The V gene is TRBV7-2, the J gene TRBJ2-2; weak D call: TRBD1 (5 bases). This clonotype originated in a man between 50 and 59 years old who received an inactivated influenza vaccine. CDR3 bases: TGTGCCAGCAGCCCACAGGAGTTCAACACCGGGGAGCTGTTTTTT. Residues: CASSPQEFNTGELFF.